These 12 T cell receptor beta chains came from one sample sequenced in a study of T cells after yellow fever vaccination. TCRdb recomputed calls from the 5' RACE reads with MiXCR, one row per CDR3 protein. The sample lists 340,000 or so distinct CDR3 sequences; 9.5% to 15% were seen once. This specimen was CD4+ T cells sorted from PBMCs, taken 15 days after the yellow fever booster vaccination. Every receptor here comes from a man aged 18 to 30 who received the YFV17D yellow fever vaccine.

A few counts support this clonotype. This sequence joins TRBV12-3 or TRBV12-4 and TRBJ2-2, with TRBD2 matching 9 bases. V was pared by 2 bases and J by 6 bases, with 7 bases of the junction left unmatched. The CDR3 sequence is 16 residues long. The CDR3: CASSLIASGAAGELFF. As DNA, the CDR3 is TGTGCCAGCAGTTTAATCGCTAGCGGGGCGGCCGGGGAGCTGTTTTTT.

There are a few counts of this clonotype. This rearrangement joins TRBV24-1 to TRBJ2-1; 7 nucleotides line up with TRBD1. The J segment lost 9 bases and the V segment lost 3 bases, leaving 4 bases of the junction unmatched. CDR1 is KGHDR, CDR2 SFDVKD, per germline. This CDR3 is built from 13 residues. CDR3 loop: CATSDAAGGEQFF. In nucleotides, the CDR3 is TGTGCCACCAGTGATGCCGCAGGGGGTGAGCAGTTCTTC.

V usage is TRBV18 and J usage is TRBJ1-5; tentatively, D is TRBD1 (6 bases). V was clipped by 3 bases and J by 7 bases, with 10 bases between them. Looked up from germline, CDR1 is KGHSH and CDR2 is LQKENI. This CDR3 is built from 13 residues. CDR3: CASSPQGIQPQHF. The CDR3 DNA is TGTGCCAGCTCACCGCAGGGGATCCAGCCCCAGCATTTT.

This clonotype has a handful of counts. The chain has TRBV7-6 and TRBJ1-3, with TRBD1 matching 7 bases. V dropped 5 bases and J dropped 2; count of bases not matched to a gene: 6. Germline CDR1 reads SGHVS; CDR2 reads FNYEAQ. CDR3 length equals 15 residues. DNA for the CDR3: TGTGCCAGCAGCCCCGGGACAGCGGCTGGAAACACCATATATTTT. It translates to CASSPGTAAGNTIYF.

The J gene is TRBJ2-1, the V gene TRBV15; 10 bases agree with TRBD2. The germline V gene has CDR1 LNHNV and CDR2 YYDKDF (reference sequence). After removal of 1 base from V and 6 bases from J, the junction contained 3 bases not matched to a gene. CDR3 length equals 15 residues. The CDR3 DNA sequence: TGTGCCACCAGCAGAGCGGTAGCGGGGGGCAATGAGCAGTTCTTC. It specifies CATSRAVAGGNEQFF.

In its sample, this clonotype was seen a few times. The V gene is TRBV18, the J gene TRBJ1-6; D gene ambiguous. Trimming pared 8 bases from V and 7 bases from J, leaving 15 bases between. The CDR3 runs 14 residues. The germline CDR1 and CDR2 sequences are KGHSH and LQKENI. The CDR3 DNA follows: TGTGCCAGCCGACCGGACTACGAAAATTCACCCCTCCACTTT. Residues: CASRPDYENSPLHF.

This clonotype was recorded a few times. The chain carries TRBV21-1 and TRBJ2-3; TRBD1, the D gene given by the table, was not confirmed from the DNA. TRBV21-1 corresponds to a pseudogene. The CDR3 consists of 15 residues. CDR3 sequence (DNA): TGTGCCAGCAGCAAAGCAGGCGGGGGAATAGATACGCAGTATTTT. This translates into CASSKAGGGIDTQYF.

This clonotype turned up a few times. The V call is TRBV12-3 or TRBV12-4, the J call TRBJ2-5, with D uncertain. The V and J ends lost 1 base and 2 bases respectively, with 11 bases between them. This CDR3 region has 15 residues. CDR3 in amino acids: CASSLGSAPQETQYF. The CDR3 bases are TGTGCCAGCAGTTTAGGATCCGCCCCGCAAGAGACCCAGTACTTC.

J is TRBJ2-1 and V is TRBV12-3 or TRBV12-4, with 7 bases lining up with TRBD2. V lost 5 bases, J lost 7 bases, and 5 bases stayed unmatched. The CDR3 length is 13 residues. The chain's CDR3 is CASSQGLGNEQFF. The CDR3 DNA follows: TGTGCCAGCAGTCAAGGACTAGGGAATGAGCAGTTCTTC.

This clonotype occurred a few times. The genes are TRBV10-3 and TRBJ1-1, with 9 bases lining up with TRBD1. Trimming at V came to 6 bases and at J to 3 bases, leaving 5 bases not matched to a gene. The CDR3 runs 14 residues. From germline, CDR1 is ENHRY and CDR2 SYGVKD. CDR3 coding DNA: TGTGCCATCAGAGGGACAGGGCGAGACACTGAAGCTTTCTTT. This encodes CAIRGTGRDTEAFF.

This sequence joins TRBV5-1 and TRBJ2-3; maybe TRBD1 (6 bases). V was clipped by 2 bases and J by 4 bases, with 11 bases between them. CDR1 and CDR2 from the germline V gene are SGHRS and YFSETQ. The CDR3 sequence is 14 residues long. The CDR3 loop reads CASSFQGSPDTQYF. DNA of the CDR3: TGCGCCAGCAGCTTCCAGGGGAGTCCAGATACGCAGTATTTT. The full variable domain, in which reference TRBV5-1 and TRBJ2-3 provide the parts outside the CDR3, is KAGVTQTPRYLIKTRGQQVTLSCSPISGHRSVSWYQQTPGQGLQFLFEYFSETQRNKGNFPGRFSGRQFSNSRSEMNVSTLELGDSALYLCASSFQGSPDTQYFGPGTRLTVL.

This clonotype was counted only a few times. The chain is built from TRBV10-3 and TRBJ1-2; TRBD1 matches at 8 bases. Germline CDR1 ENHRY, CDR2 SYGVKD. The CDR3 length is 15 residues. Trimming removed 3 bases from V and 2 bases from J; junction bases left unmatched: 5. The CDR3 reads CAISEGQGANYGYTF. In nucleotides, the CDR3 is TGTGCCATCAGTGAAGGACAGGGCGCAAACTATGGCTACACCTTC.